This is a list of T cell receptor beta chains from one sample in a study of OX40 agonist ivuxolimab in advanced cancers. Clones were read by immunoSEQ multiplex PCR, and TCRdb kept only the in-frame ones, dropping some. Of 25,000 to 35,000 clones in the sample, approximately 84% were seen once. Here the sequenced sample was CD4+ or CD8+ T cells sorted from blood, taken in a trial of the OX40 agonist ivuxolimab. The receptors shown here come from an adult with an advanced solid tumor such as melanoma, head and neck, liver or kidney cancer. Each CDR3 is given with its conserved first and last residue. D genes are given only for firm matches. The size field is filled for only some rows; it gives once, few, many or a size class.

TRBV2	TRBJ1-1	TRBD1	NA	CASSEAFGQGILDTEAFF	TGTGCCAGCAGTGAAGCATTCGGACAGGGTATTCTGGACACTGAAGCTTTCTTT
TRBV13	TRBJ1-2	TRBD1	NA	CASSSTLDRAGYGYTF	TGTGCCAGCAGCTCCACCCTGGACAGGGCAGGCTATGGCTACACCTTC
TRBV5-1	TRBJ1-2	TRBD1	NA	CASSLGTGDGYTF	TGCGCCAGCAGCTTGGGGACAGGTGACGGCTACACCTTC
TRBV7-6	TRBJ1-2	NA	NA	CASSLGASNYGYTF	TGTGCCAGCAGCTTAGGGGCCTCTAACTATGGCTACACCTTC
TRBV19	TRBJ1-2	NA	NA	CASSITGFHGYTF	TGTGCCAGTAGTATAACAGGGTTCCATGGCTACACCTTC
TRBV4-3	TRBJ2-2	NA	NA	CASSQDSKPSTGELFF	TGCGCCAGCAGCCAAGATAGCAAGCCCAGCACCGGGGAGCTGTTTTTT
TRBV9	TRBJ1-2	NA	NA	CASSSPGAGYGYTF	TGTGCCAGCAGCTCACCGGGCGCAGGGTATGGCTACACCTTC
TRBV5-4	TRBJ2-2	TRBD1	NA	CASRLNRGTGELFF	TGTGCCAGCAGGCTAAACAGGGGCACCGGGGAGCTGTTTTTT
TRBV9	TRBJ2-2	NA	few	CASSVGPQATGELFF	TGTGCCAGCAGCGTAGGCCCACAGGCCACCGGGGAGCTGTTTTTT
TRBV30	TRBJ2-3	TRBD2	NA	CAWSVAGGWQDTQYF	TGTGCCTGGAGTGTTGCGGGGGGCTGGCAAGATACGCAGTATTTT
TRBV5-6	TRBJ2-7	NA	NA	CASSFLGSHEQYF	TGTGCCAGCAGCTTTTTGGGGTCGCACGAGCAGTACTTC
TRBV5-5	TRBJ1-5	NA	once	CASSLGDQPQHF	TGTGCCAGCAGCTTGGGGGATCAGCCCCAGCATTTT
TRBV5-6	TRBJ2-5	TRBD1	NA	CASSEGQGMYQETQYF	TGTGCCAGCAGCGAGGGACAGGGGATGTACCAAGAGACCCAGTACTTC
TRBV10-3	TRBJ2-3	TRBD2	NA	CAISETWTSGSSGTDTQYF	TGTGCCATCAGTGAGACATGGACTAGCGGGAGTAGCGGCACAGATACGCAGTATTTT
TRBV13	TRBJ2-7	NA	NA	CASSLAGFYEQYF	TGTGCCAGCAGCTTAGCCGGCTTCTACGAGCAGTACTTC
TRBV12-5	TRBJ1-5	TRBD1	NA	CASGLAIPGQVIPGDQPQHF	TGTGCTAGTGGTTTGGCAATACCGGGACAGGTAATCCCCGGGGATCAGCCCCAGCATTTT
TRBV19	TRBJ1-1	NA	NA	CASSIRGGTNTEAFF	TGTGCCAGTAGTATTAGGGGAGGTACGAACACTGAAGCTTTCTTT
TRBV5-1	TRBJ2-1	TRBD2	NA	CASSPLAGGYNEQFF	TGCGCCAGCAGCCCCCTAGCGGGAGGGTACAATGAGCAGTTCTTC
TRBV12-5	TRBJ2-1	NA	NA	CASGLLTPGNEQFF	TGTGCTAGTGGTTTGCTAACGCCTGGGAATGAGCAGTTCTTC
TRBV6-5	TRBJ2-1	NA	NA	CASSLGLYNEQFF	TGTGCCAGCAGTTTAGGCTTATACAATGAGCAGTTCTTC
TRBV27	TRBJ2-7	TRBD2	once	CASSLFPSGRASQYF	TGTGCCAGCAGTTTGTTCCCTAGCGGGAGGGCCTCGCAGTACTTC
TRBV7-9	TRBJ1-2	TRBD1	NA	CASSLERQGGYTF	TGTGCCAGCAGCTTAGAGAGACAGGGGGGCTACACCTTC
TRBV27	TRBJ2-7	TRBD1	NA	CASSRTTGGEQYF	TGTGCCAGCAGTCGCACGACAGGGGGCGAGCAGTACTTC
TRBV14	TRBJ2-2	NA	NA	CASSPSWNTGELFF	TGTGCCAGCAGCCCAAGTTGGAACACCGGGGAGCTGTTTTTT
TRBV11-3	TRBJ2-3	TRBD2	NA	CASSPMGLAARTDTQYF	TGTGCCAGCAGCCCCATGGGACTAGCGGCGCGCACAGATACGCAGTATTTT
TRBV2	TRBJ1-6	NA	NA	CAAIKGLDSYNSPLHF	TGTGCCGCCATAAAGGGTTTAGACTCCTATAATTCACCCCTCCACTTT
TRBV27	TRBJ2-1	TRBD2	NA	CASSPGTSGVYNEQFF	TGTGCCAGCAGTCCCGGGACTAGCGGCGTCTACAATGAGCAGTTCTTC
TRBV5-1	TRBJ1-1	NA	NA	CASSLVKVGDTEAFF	TGCGCCAGCAGCTTGGTTAAGGTGGGGGATACTGAAGCTTTCTTT
TRBV2	TRBJ1-2	NA	NA	CASMGVQSWRYTF	TGTGCCAGCATGGGCGTACAAAGCTGGCGCTACACCTTC
TRBV27	TRBJ2-7	TRBD1	NA	CASSLSGTVYEQYF	TGTGCCAGCAGTTTATCGGGGACAGTCTACGAGCAGTACTTC
TRBV6-1	TRBJ2-7	NA	NA	CASSERTVGGSSSYEQYF	TGTGCCAGCAGTGAGAGGACCGTGGGTGGTTCTAGCTCCTACGAGCAGTACTTC
TRBV4-1	TRBJ2-7	NA	NA	CASSQGGGPSYEQYF	TGCGCCAGCAGCCAAGGAGGGGGACCCTCCTACGAGCAGTACTTC
TRBV11-2	TRBJ2-7	TRBD2	NA	CASSLGPGGSEQYF	TGTGCCAGCAGCTTGGGTCCAGGCGGGAGTGAGCAGTACTTC
TRBV5-6	TRBJ1-6	TRBD1	NA	CASSWMTGNNSPLHF	TGTGCCAGCAGCTGGATGACAGGGAACAATTCACCCCTCCACTTT
TRBV2	TRBJ2-7	NA	NA	CASSPGGDEQYF	TGTGCCAGCAGCCCCGGAGGGGACGAGCAGTACTTC
TRBV4-2	TRBJ2-7	NA	NA	CASSQVSSSSYEQYF	TGTGCCAGCAGCCAAGTGAGTAGCTCCTCCTACGAGCAGTACTTC
TRBV11-3	TRBJ2-7	NA	NA	CASSSAGLSPYEQYF	TGTGCCAGCAGCTCGGCGGGGCTATCCCCCTACGAGCAGTACTTC
TRBV7-6	TRBJ2-6	TRBD1	NA	CASSLGTGVFGANVLTF	TGTGCCAGCAGCTTGGGGACAGGGGTCTTTGGGGCCAACGTCCTGACTTTC
TRBV2	TRBJ2-7	TRBD1	once	CASSDNRDRGRYEQYF	TGTGCCAGCAGTGATAACCGGGACAGGGGGCGCTACGAGCAGTACTTC
TRBV14	TRBJ2-1	TRBD2	NA	CASSQEKRGGTDEQFF	TGTGCCAGCAGCCAAGAGAAGCGGGGGGGTACGGATGAGCAGTTCTTC
TRBV6-5	TRBJ1-6	NA	NA	CASQDRSYYNSPLHF	TGTGCCAGCCAAGACAGAAGTTACTATAATTCACCCCTCCACTTT
TRBV19	TRBJ1-4	NA	NA	CAQQWGAGEKLFF	TGTGCTCAACAGTGGGGGGCTGGAGAAAAACTGTTTTTT
TRBV7-8	TRBJ2-7	NA	NA	CASSTGPGYEQYF	TGTGCCAGCAGCACAGGCCCAGGCTACGAGCAGTACTTC
TRBV13	TRBJ2-7	NA	NA	CASSPAPYEQYF	TGTGCCAGCAGCCCGGCGCCCTACGAGCAGTACTTC
TRBV6-6	TRBJ2-7	NA	NA	CASRTGWNEQYF	TGTGCCAGCAGAACGGGGTGGAACGAGCAGTACTTC
TRBV19	TRBJ1-1	NA	NA	CASSTRFGGTEAFF	TGTGCCAGTAGTACGCGCTTCGGGGGCACTGAAGCTTTCTTT
TRBV2	TRBJ2-4	NA	NA	CASSNGTLLAKNIQYF	TGTGCCAGCAGTAATGGGACACTTCTAGCCAAAAACATTCAGTACTTC